One sample yielded the 3 T cell receptor beta chains listed below, sequenced in a study of blood T cell repertoires in COVID-19. Profiling relied on immunoSEQ multiplex PCR, and the TCRdb table lists in-frame clones only, not all of them. The sample consists of roughly 400,000 clones, about 90% of them appearing once. Input material: PBMCs or T cells enriched from blood (not recorded which). The source of these receptors is a man between 18 and 29 years old who had recovered from COVID-19.

The chain employs TRBV9 and TRBJ1-2, with TRBD1 identical over 7 bases. The V gene's germline CDR1 is SGDLS and CDR2 YYNGEE. This CDR3 spans 15 amino acids. With 0 bases clipped from V and 8 bases from J, the junction kept 10 bases outside the gene matches. As DNA, the CDR3 is TGTGCCAGCAGCGTAGATGGGTCCGGGGGACAGGGCTACACCTTC. The encoded protein is CASSVDGSGGQGYTF. The full variable domain, in which reference TRBV9 and TRBJ1-2 provide the parts outside the CDR3, is DSGVTQTPKHLITATGQRVTLRCSPRSGDLSVYWYQQSLDQGLQFLIQYYNGEERAKGNILERFSAQQFPDLHSELNLSSLELGDSALYFCASSVDGSGGQGYTFGSGTRLTVV.

The chain uses TRBV19 and TRBJ1-2, with 7 bases aligning to TRBD1. The trim removed 10 bases at V and 2 bases at J, leaving 13 bases unmatched. Germline V gene data show CDR1 as LNHDA and CDR2 as SQIVND (reference sequence). The CDR3 extends over 15 amino acids. The CDR3 is CATNSGTEINYGYTF. For the CDR3, the DNA is TGTGCCACCAATTCCGGGACAGAAATAAACTATGGCTACACCTTC.

The chain joins TRBV10-3 to TRBJ1-1, with D tentatively TRBD1 (5 bases). Germline-derived CDR1 and CDR2 are ENHRY and SYGVKD. This CDR3 spans 12 amino acids. The V end lost 4 bases, the J end lost 6 bases, and 9 bases lay between the germline ends. This CDR3 reads CAISARGAEAFF. The CDR3 DNA sequence: TGTGCCATCAGTGCGCGGGGGGCTGAAGCTTTCTTT.